This T cell receptor beta chain was captured in a study of OX40 agonist ivuxolimab in advanced cancers. Study context: People in dose escalation had one of these cancers: hepatocellular carcinoma, melanoma, renal cell or head and neck cancer. A partial response was reached by three patients: one with hepatocellular carcinoma and two with cutaneous melanoma.

Only in-frame clones appear in the TCRdb table, and some are missing; sequencing was by immunoSEQ multiplex PCR. This sample carries tens of thousands of clones, 65% to 85% of them seen once, and the ten largest clones take around 0.65%. CDR3 length: 12 amino acids. Germline V gives CDR1 SGHDN, CDR2 FVKESK. V was shortened by 4 bases and J by 5 bases, with 8 bases between the two germline ends. Sequenced here: CD4+ or CD8+ T cells sorted from blood, sampled in a trial of the OX40 agonist ivuxolimab. The V call is TRBV14, the J call TRBJ2-5, with D perhaps matching TRBD1 (6 bases). The source of this sequence is an adult with an advanced solid tumor such as melanoma, head and neck, liver or kidney cancer. The CDR3 DNA sequence: TGTGCCAGCAGCCGGGACAAGGAGACCCAGTACTTC. It yields the protein CASSRDKETQYF.